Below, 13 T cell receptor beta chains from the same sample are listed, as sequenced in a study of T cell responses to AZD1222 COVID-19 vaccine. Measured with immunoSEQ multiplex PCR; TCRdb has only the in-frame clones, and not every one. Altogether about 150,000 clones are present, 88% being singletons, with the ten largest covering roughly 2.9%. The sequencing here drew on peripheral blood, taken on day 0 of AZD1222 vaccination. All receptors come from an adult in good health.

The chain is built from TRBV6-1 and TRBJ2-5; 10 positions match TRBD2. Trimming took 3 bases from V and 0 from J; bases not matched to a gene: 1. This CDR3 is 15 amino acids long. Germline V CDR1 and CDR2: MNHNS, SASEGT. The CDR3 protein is CASSETSGYQETQYF. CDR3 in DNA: TGTGCCAGCAGTGAGACTAGCGGGTACCAAGAGACCCAGTACTTC.

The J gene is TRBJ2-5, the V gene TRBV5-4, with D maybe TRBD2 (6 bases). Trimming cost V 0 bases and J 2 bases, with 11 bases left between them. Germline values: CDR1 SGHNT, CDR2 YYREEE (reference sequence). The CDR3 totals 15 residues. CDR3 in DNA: TGTGCCAGCAGCTTGGCCGGGACTGATCAAGAGACCCAGTACTTC. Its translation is CASSLAGTDQETQYF.

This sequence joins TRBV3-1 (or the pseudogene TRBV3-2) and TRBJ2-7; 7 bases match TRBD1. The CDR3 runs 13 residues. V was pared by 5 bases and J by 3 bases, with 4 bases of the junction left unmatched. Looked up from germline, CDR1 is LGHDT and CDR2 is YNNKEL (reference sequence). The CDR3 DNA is TGTGCCAGCAGCAAAGGGACAGACTACGAGCAGTACTTC. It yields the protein CASSKGTDYEQYF.

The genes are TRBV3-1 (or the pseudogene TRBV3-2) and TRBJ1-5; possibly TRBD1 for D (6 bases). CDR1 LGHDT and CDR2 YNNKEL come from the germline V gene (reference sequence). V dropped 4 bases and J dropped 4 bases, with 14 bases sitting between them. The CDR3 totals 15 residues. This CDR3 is CASSPPYRENQPQHF. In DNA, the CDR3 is TGTGCCAGCAGCCCTCCATACAGGGAGAATCAGCCCCAGCATTTT.

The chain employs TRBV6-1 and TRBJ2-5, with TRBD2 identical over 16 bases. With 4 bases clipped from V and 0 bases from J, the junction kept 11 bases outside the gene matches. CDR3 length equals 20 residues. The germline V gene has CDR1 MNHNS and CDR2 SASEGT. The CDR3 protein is CASSAGTSGGARGYQETQYF. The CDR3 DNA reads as TGTGCCAGCAGTGCGGGGACTAGCGGGGGGGCCCGGGGTTACCAAGAGACCCAGTACTTC.

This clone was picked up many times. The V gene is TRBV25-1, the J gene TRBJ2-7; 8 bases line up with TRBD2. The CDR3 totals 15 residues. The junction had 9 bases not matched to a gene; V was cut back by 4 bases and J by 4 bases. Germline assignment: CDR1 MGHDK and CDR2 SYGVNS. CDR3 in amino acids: CASSGKGREGYEQYF. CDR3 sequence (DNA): TGTGCCAGCAGTGGAAAGGGACGGGAGGGGTACGAGCAGTACTTC.

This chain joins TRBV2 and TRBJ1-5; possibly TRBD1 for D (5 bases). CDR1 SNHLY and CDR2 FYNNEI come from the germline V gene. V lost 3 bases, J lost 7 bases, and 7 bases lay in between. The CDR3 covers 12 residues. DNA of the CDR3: TGTGCCAGCAGTGAGTCAGGGCAGCCCCAGCATTTT. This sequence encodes CASSESGQPQHF.

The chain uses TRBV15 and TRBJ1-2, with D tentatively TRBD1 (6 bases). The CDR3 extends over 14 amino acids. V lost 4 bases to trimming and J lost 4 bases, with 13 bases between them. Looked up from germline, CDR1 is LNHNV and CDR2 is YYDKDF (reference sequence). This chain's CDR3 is CATSTSGGGYGYTF. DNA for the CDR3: TGTGCCACCAGCACGTCCGGGGGCGGCTATGGCTACACCTTC.

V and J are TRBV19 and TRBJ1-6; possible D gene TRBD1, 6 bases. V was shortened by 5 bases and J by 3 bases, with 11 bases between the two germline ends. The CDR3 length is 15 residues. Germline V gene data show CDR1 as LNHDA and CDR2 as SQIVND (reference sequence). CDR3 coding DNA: TGTGCCAGTAGTCCTGGACAGATCTATAATTCACCCCTCCACTTT. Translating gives CASSPGQIYNSPLHF.

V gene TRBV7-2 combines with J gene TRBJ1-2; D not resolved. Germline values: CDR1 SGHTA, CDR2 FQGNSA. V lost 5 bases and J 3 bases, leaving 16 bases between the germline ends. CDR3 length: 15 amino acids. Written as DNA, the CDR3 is TGTGCCAGCAGCCCGAGGCCGGGGTTGGACTATGGCTACACCTTC. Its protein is CASSPRPGLDYGYTF.

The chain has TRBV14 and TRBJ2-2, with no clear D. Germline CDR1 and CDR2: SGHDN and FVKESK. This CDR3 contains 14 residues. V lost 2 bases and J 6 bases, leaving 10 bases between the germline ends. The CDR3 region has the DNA TGTGCCAGCAGCCAATGGACGGCCTCCGGGGAGCTGTTTTTT. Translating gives CASSQWTASGELFF. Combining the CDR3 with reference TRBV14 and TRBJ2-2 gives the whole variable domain EAGVTQFPSHSVIEKGQTVTLRCDPISGHDNLYWYRRVMGKEIKFLLHFVKESKQDESGMPNNRFLAERTGGTYSTLKVQPAELEDSGVYFCASSQWTASGELFFGEGSRLTVL.

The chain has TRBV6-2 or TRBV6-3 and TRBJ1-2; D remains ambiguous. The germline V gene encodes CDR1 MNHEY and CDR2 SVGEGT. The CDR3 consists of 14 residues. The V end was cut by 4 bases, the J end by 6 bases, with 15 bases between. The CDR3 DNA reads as TGTGCCAGCAGTTTGGTGGGAGGGCTAGATGGCTACACCTTC. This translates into CASSLVGGLDGYTF.

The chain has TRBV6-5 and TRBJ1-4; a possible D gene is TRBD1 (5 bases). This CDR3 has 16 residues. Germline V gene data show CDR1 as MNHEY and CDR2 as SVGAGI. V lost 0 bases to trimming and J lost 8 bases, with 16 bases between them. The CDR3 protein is CASSYSGQGVGEKLFF. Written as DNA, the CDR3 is TGTGCCAGCAGTTACTCGGGGCAGGGAGTAGGAGAAAAACTGTTTTTT.